Below are 31 T cell receptor beta chains sequenced from a single sample in a study of read filtering for tumor transcriptome and immune sequencing. This library used roughly 400 ng RNA and molecular barcoded adaptors spanning alpha/delta and beta/gamma chains. TCRdb reanalysed the reads using MiXCR and keeps one entry per CDR3 protein. The sample shows about 93,000 distinct CDR3 sequences, 20% to 25% of them seen only once. The specimen was a population of CD138-negative cells sorted from bone marrow. All receptors derive from a donor at least 40 years old with multiple myeloma.

This clonotype was counted ten times or more. The genes are TRBV5-1 and TRBJ2-5; possibly TRBD1 or TRBD2 for D (5 bases each). Germline loops: CDR1 SGHRS, CDR2 YFSETQ. The CDR3 has 15 residues. The V end lost 5 bases, the J end lost 7 bases, and 21 bases lay between the germline ends. The CDR3 bases are TGCGCCAGCAGATCGGCCGGGGCCCATCAGCGGACCCAGTACTTC. It is translated as CASRSAGAHQRTQYF.

This clonotype was counted between two and nine times. This chain links TRBV6-5 with TRBJ2-1; no clear D gene. The germline gives CDR1 MNHEY, CDR2 SVGAGI. This CDR3 contains 14 residues. V shed 5 bases and J shed 8 bases, with 16 bases lying between them. CDR3 loop: CASSPPVPSYEQFF. DNA of the CDR3: TGTGCCAGCAGTCCGCCCGTCCCAAGCTATGAGCAGTTCTTC.

This clonotype was detected ten times or more. J is TRBJ1-1 and V is TRBV24-1; 9 bases map to TRBD1. Germline values: CDR1 KGHDR, CDR2 SFDVKD. V lost 3 bases, J lost 5 bases, and 6 bases stayed unmatched. The CDR3 is made up of 15 amino acids. In DNA form, the CDR3 reads TGTGCCACCAGTGATACCCGACAGGGGGGTACTGAAGCTTTCTTT. It is translated as CATSDTRQGGTEAFF.

This clonotype was seen repeatedly, ten times or more. V is TRBV5-1 and J is TRBJ1-2, with a possible D match to TRBD1 (6 bases). The germline V gene has CDR1 SGHRS and CDR2 YFSETQ. This CDR3 contains 15 residues. Trimming removed 2 bases from V and 0 bases from J, with 11 bases in between. The CDR3 reads CASSFTGPSNYGYTF. CDR3 nucleotides: TGCGCCAGCAGCTTTACAGGGCCCTCTAACTATGGCTACACCTTC.

The sample holds many counts of this clonotype. This chain uses TRBV7-9 with TRBJ1-4; D ambiguous. Germline loops: CDR1 SEHNR, CDR2 FQNEAQ (reference sequence). Trimming stripped 8 bases from V and 3 bases from J, with 10 bases between. The CDR3 sequence is 13 residues long. This CDR3 is CASRRSPNEKLFF. The CDR3 nucleotides read TGTGCCAGCCGGAGAAGTCCTAATGAAAAACTGTTTTTT. The complete variable domain, with remaining parts taken from reference TRBV7-9 and TRBJ1-4, reads DTGVSQNPRHKITKRGQNVTFRCDPISEHNRLYWYRQTLGQGPEFLTYFQNEAQLEKSRLLSDRFSAERPKGSFSTLEIQRTEQGDSAMYLCASRRSPNEKLFFGSGTQLSVL.

Of note for this clonotype: This clone may be a read error of a much larger clone one base away. J is TRBJ2-2 and V is TRBV12-3 or TRBV12-4, with 13 bases fitting TRBD2. The CDR3 covers 17 residues. The DNA for the CDR3 is TGTGCCAGCAGTTTAACTAGCGGGGGGGCCGAGACCGGGGGGCTGTTTTTT. Protein product: CASSLTSGGAETGGLFF.

This clonotype turned up a few times. The chain links TRBV11-1 to TRBJ1-5, with 7 nucleotides matching TRBD1. The CDR3 extends over 14 amino acids. The ends lost 5 bases at V and 11 bases at J; junction bases unmatched: 12. CDR1 SGHAT and CDR2 FQDESV come from the germline V gene (reference sequence). DNA of the CDR3: TGTGCCAGCAGCACTCGGACAGGATCTGGGACCCAGCATTTT. This encodes CASSTRTGSGTQHF. Looking up the rest from reference TRBV11-1 and TRBJ1-5 gives the full variable domain: EAEVAQSPRYKITEKSQAVAFWCDPISGHATLYWYRQILGQGPELLVQFQDESVVDDSQLPKDRFSAERLKGVDSTLKIQPAELGDSAMYLCASSTRTGSGTQHFGDGTRLSIL.

The genes are TRBV18 and TRBJ2-7, with 7 bases matching TRBD2. The germline gives CDR1 KGHSH, CDR2 LQKENI. This CDR3 comprises 15 residues. The V gene end was trimmed by 3 bases and the J gene end by 3 bases; junction bases not matched to a gene: 8. The DNA of the CDR3 is TGTGCCAGCTCACCTACGGGGGGAACTCACTACGAGCAGTACTTC. Translated, it gives CASSPTGGTHYEQYF.

Worth noting for this clonotype: A much larger clone sits a single nucleotide away, making a read error possible. The chain links TRBV2 to TRBJ2-2; possible D gene TRBD2, 6 bases. Germline V gene sequence: CDR1 SNHLY, CDR2 FYNNEI. V was cut by 6 bases and J by 6 bases, with 14 bases left in between. The CDR3 length is 14 residues. CDR3 protein: CASRKTAGPGELFF. In nucleotides, the CDR3 is TGTGCCAGCAGAAAAACAGCGGGCCCCGGGGAGCTGTTTTTT.

This clonotype was counted many times. The chain uses TRBV5-1 and TRBJ2-7; D is unclear. This CDR3 is built from 14 residues. V was clipped by 0 bases and J by 3 bases, with 10 bases between them. Germline-derived CDR1 and CDR2 are SGHRS and YFSETQ. CDR3 bases: TGCGCCAGCAGCTTGGCCGGAAAGTTCTACGAGCAGTACTTC. Translating it yields CASSLAGKFYEQYF. Using reference TRBV5-1 and TRBJ2-7 for the parts outside the CDR3, the full variable domain is KAGVTQTPRYLIKTRGQQVTLSCSPISGHRSVSWYQQTPGQGLQFLFEYFSETQRNKGNFPGRFSGRQFSNSRSEMNVSTLELGDSALYLCASSLAGKFYEQYFGPGTRLTVT.

This clonotype was observed many times. J is TRBJ2-6 and V is TRBV2; possibly TRBD1 for D (5 bases). V lost 3 bases and J lost 1, with 7 bases in between. CDR3 length equals 15 residues. Per the germline V gene, CDR1 is SNHLY and CDR2 is FYNNEI. The CDR3 sequence is CASSDQGSGANVLTF. DNA for the CDR3: TGTGCCAGCAGTGATCAGGGATCTGGGGCCAACGTCCTGACTTTC. Supplemented by reference TRBV2 and TRBJ2-6, the full variable domain reads EPEVTQTPSHQVTQMGQEVILRCVPISNHLYFYWYRQILGQKVEFLVSFYNNEISEKSEIFDDQFSVERPDGSNFTLKIRSTKLEDSAMYFCASSDQGSGANVLTFGAGSRLTVL.

In this sample, this clonotype turned up many times. The V gene is TRBV2, the J gene TRBJ1-5; D may be TRBD1 (6 bases). The germline CDR1 and CDR2 sequences are SNHLY and FYNNEI. The CDR3 totals 13 residues. Trimming stripped 4 bases from V and 6 bases from J, with 10 bases between. The CDR3 spells CASSAGTIQPQHF. The DNA of the CDR3 is TGTGCCAGCAGTGCCGGGACAATTCAGCCCCAGCATTTT.

Of note for this clonotype: This may stem from a read error, because a much larger clone lies one nucleotide away. J is TRBJ2-7 and V is TRBV20-1; TRBD1 agrees at 10 bases. Germline V gene lookup returns CDR1 DFQATT and CDR2 SNEGSKA (reference sequence). The length of the CDR3 is 14 residues. As DNA, the CDR3 is TGCAGTGCTATTCAGACAGGGGGCGCTTACGAGCCGTACTTC. Residues: CSAIQTGGAYEPYF.

Notes on this clonotype: A far bigger clonotype differs at one base, so this is likely a read error. The chain is built from TRBV6-6 and TRBJ1-6; D gene uncertain. Germline V CDR1 and CDR2: MNHNY, SVGAGI (reference sequence). The CDR3 spans 12 residues. This CDR3 is CASSESRTEALF. CDR3 DNA sequence: TGTGCCAGCAGCGAGAGCCGGACTGAAGCTCTCTTT.

J is TRBJ2-7 and V is TRBV5-6; D is unresolved. CDR1 is SGHDT, CDR2 YYEEEE, per germline. This CDR3 has 12 residues. Deletions cut 10 bases from V and 3 bases from J, with 14 bases between. Written as DNA, the CDR3 is TGTGCCCTCAGCCGTGGGGACTACGAGCAGTACTTC. The encoded protein is CALSRGDYEQYF.

The table lists this clonotype with a count of one. This chain links TRBV11-2 with TRBJ1-3; no definite D call. Trimming shortened V by 3 bases and J by 0 bases, and 6 bases separated the two germline ends. Germline CDR1 SGHAT, CDR2 FQNNGV. The CDR3 runs 14 residues. The CDR3 DNA sequence: TGTGCCAGCAGCTTTGGGGTCTCTGGAAACACCATATATTTT. The encoded protein is CASSFGVSGNTIYF. The full variable domain, its missing parts supplied by reference TRBV11-2 and TRBJ1-3, is EAGVAQSPRYKIIEKRQSVAFWCNPISGHATLYWYQQILGQGPKLLIQFQNNGVVDDSQLPKDRFSAERLKGVDSTLKIQPAKLEDSAVYLCASSFGVSGNTIYFGEGSWLTVV.

Of note for this clonotype: Since a far larger clone is one base different, this is likely a read error. The chain is built from TRBV7-9 and TRBJ1-4, with D possibly TRBD1 on 6 matching bases. The last part of the DNA fits TRBJ2-3 better; the J call may be wrong. The CDR3 sequence is 14 residues long. Germline V gene data show CDR1 as SEHNR and CDR2 as FQNEAQ (reference sequence). CDR3 amino acids: CAIPPRGKTGTQYF. CDR3 DNA sequence: TGTGCCATCCCGCCGAGGGGGAAGACAGGTACGCAGTATTTT.

This clonotype has at least ten counts. The CDR3 sequence: CASSLVGDRKSSYEQYF. CDR3 coding DNA: TGTGCCAGCAGCTTAGTTGGCGACAGAAAGAGCTCCTACGAGCAGTACTTC. This chain links TRBV11-2 with TRBJ2-7, with D tentatively TRBD1 (5 bases). Trimming cost V 1 base and J 0 bases, with 16 bases left between them. CDR1 and CDR2 (germline): SGHAT, FQNNGV. CDR3 size: 17 residues.

This clonotype was picked up many times. The chain uses TRBV9 and TRBJ2-7, with 7 nucleotides matching TRBD1. V lost 4 bases and J lost 2; bases outside the gene matches: 12. Germline V gives CDR1 SGDLS, CDR2 YYNGEE. CDR3 length: 16 amino acids. The DNA of the CDR3 is TGTGCCAGCAGCCAAGGGGATCCCCAGGGGGCCTACGAGCAGTACTTC. Protein: CASSQGDPQGAYEQYF.

This clonotype was seen at least ten times. With a far larger clone one base away, a read error is the likely cause. This sequence joins TRBV12-3 or TRBV12-4 and TRBJ2-1; no reliable D call. The V end lost 1 base, the J end lost 2 bases, and 12 bases lay between the germline ends. The CDR3 is 16 residues long. CDR3 sequence reads: CASSLEPRLPYNEQFF. Written as DNA, the CDR3 is TGTGCCAGCAGTTTAGAGCCGAGACTGCCCTACAATGAGCAGTTCTTC.

The chain uses TRBV20-1 and TRBJ2-2; TRBD2 agrees at 9 bases. The CDR3 consists of 13 residues. Germline V gives CDR1 DFQATT, CDR2 SNEGSKA (reference sequence). V dropped 3 bases and J dropped 6; count of bases not matched to a gene: 2. The CDR3 nucleotides read TGCAGTGCTAGGCGGGAGGGCGCCGGGGAGCTGTTTTTT. This encodes CSARREGAGELFF.

This clonotype was recorded at least ten times. This chain connects TRBV7-9 to TRBJ2-5; D possibly corresponds to TRBD1 (5 bases). This CDR3 region has 16 residues. The germline V gene has CDR1 SEHNR and CDR2 FQNEAQ (reference sequence). V dropped 5 bases and J dropped 4 bases, with 20 bases sitting between them. CDR3 nucleotide sequence: TGTGCCAGCAGCACCCAGGACATCTACGCCAGAGAGACCCAGTACTTC. Translated: CASSTQDIYARETQYF.

As to this clonotype: The junction and the germline gene differ at one end; a read error may be behind it. The chain is built from TRBV18 and TRBJ2-5; 7 bases fit TRBD2. The CDR3 is 13 amino acids. Germline V gene sequence: CDR1 KGHSH, CDR2 LQKENI. The CDR3 reads CASSPSLAETQDF. The CDR3 DNA sequence: TGTGCCAGCTCACCGTCGCTAGCGGAGACCCAGGACTTC.

A note on this clonotype: The conserved phenylalanine or tryptophan is not found at the CDR3 terminus, so this likely reflects a read error. The chain combines TRBV5-1 with TRBJ2-2; no reliable D call. Trimming shortened V by 4 bases and J by 1 base, and 14 bases separated the two germline ends. The CDR3 is made up of 16 amino acids. The germline gives CDR1 SGHRS, CDR2 YFSETQ. The CDR3 reads CASSRLGRMNTGELFS. CDR3 nucleotide sequence: TGCGCCAGCAGCCGCCTCGGACGGATGAACACCGGGGAGCTGTTTTCT.

In this sample, this clonotype turned up many times. The chain couples TRBV12-3 or TRBV12-4 to TRBJ1-5; no clear D gene. The germline V and J ends were trimmed by 4 bases and 3 bases, with 16 bases remaining between them. This CDR3 has 16 residues. The CDR3 DNA is TGTGCCAGCAGTTCCCCCTCAGGAAGAGTCAATCAGCCCCAGCATTTT. Translated, it gives CASSSPSGRVNQPQHF.

This clonotype has just a few counts. This clone may be a read error of a much larger clone one base away. The V gene is TRBV28, the J gene TRBJ1-1; D is uncertain. The CDR3 loop spans 14 amino acids. Germline V CDR1 and CDR2: MDHEN, SYDVKM. V lost 1 base and J lost 1, with 7 bases in between. In DNA, the CDR3 is TGTGCCAGCAGTTTATCCTTAAAGAACACTGAAGCTTTCTTT. The encoded protein is CASSLSLKNTEAFF.

The sample holds a few counts of this clonotype. The chain's CDR3 is CSTSRDRVDYEQYF. DNA of the CDR3: TGCAGTACCTCCCGGGACAGGGTAGACTACGAGCAGTACTTC. The chain recombines TRBV20-1 with TRBJ2-7; TRBD1 matches 9 bases. Germline-derived CDR1 and CDR2 are DFQATT and SNEGSKA (reference sequence). The length of the CDR3 is 14 residues. The trim removed 8 bases at V and 3 bases at J, leaving 11 bases unmatched.

At least ten counts were recorded for this clonotype. The chain carries TRBV2 and TRBJ2-1; 9 bases match TRBD1. This CDR3 has 14 residues. With V trimmed by 6 bases and J by 7 bases, 7 bases remained unmatched. From germline, CDR1 is SNHLY and CDR2 FYNNEI. CDR3 loop: CASSGQGFENEQFF. The DNA for the CDR3 is TGTGCCAGCAGCGGACAGGGGTTTGAGAATGAGCAGTTCTTC.

This clonotype was observed at least ten times. V gene TRBV28 combines with J gene TRBJ2-1; the D gene is possibly TRBD2 (5 bases). CDR1 is MDHEN and CDR2 is SYDVKM in the germline V gene. This CDR3 comprises 15 residues. The V end lost 5 bases, the J end lost 5 bases, and 16 bases lay between the germline ends. CDR3 loop: CASSPRVARNNEQFF. CDR3 DNA: TGTGCCAGCAGTCCCCGGGTAGCGAGAAACAATGAGCAGTTCTTC.

Only a few counts were recorded for this clonotype. The V call is TRBV12-3 or TRBV12-4, the J call TRBJ1-5; 8 positions match TRBD1. This CDR3 contains 14 residues. V was clipped by 7 bases and J by 6 bases; unmatched bases: 8. The DNA for the CDR3 is TGTGCCAGCACCCGAGGGACAGGACTTCAGCCCCAGCATTTT. It specifies CASTRGTGLQPQHF.

Remarks on this clonotype: A much larger clone lies a single base off, so this may be a read error. The chain links TRBV28 to TRBJ1-2, with 11 nucleotides matching TRBD1. This CDR3 has 14 amino acids. The germline V gene has CDR1 MDHEN and CDR2 SYDVKM. With V trimmed by 5 bases and J by 8 bases, 7 bases remained unmatched. This CDR3 reads CASSLLGQGDGYTF. The CDR3, as DNA: TGTGCCAGCAGTCTACTGGGACAGGGGGACGGCTACACCTTC.